This entry concerns a single T cell receptor beta chain. Its antigen is not known. The data derive from a study of monozygotic twins with cystic fibrosis. Study-wide results and caveats: Nucleotide-identical clonotype sharing was significantly higher within monozygotic CF twin pairs than between unrelated CF individuals. Age, concordance and disease severity did not associate with shared CDR3 numbers.

The length of the CDR3 is 15 residues. V was trimmed by 5 bases and J by 1 base, leaving 14 bases between them. Germline CDR1 reads SGHTA; CDR2 reads FQGTGA. Assay used: immunoSEQ multiplex PCR; TCRdb lists only in-frame clones, some missing. The data contain about 12,000 clones, 65% to 90% of them seen just once; the ten biggest clones take up around 0.5%. The specimen was blood. The TCR comes from a man aged 18 to 30 with cystic fibrosis. J is TRBJ1-1 and V is TRBV7-3; unclear D gene. In DNA form, the CDR3 reads TGTGCCAGCAGCCCTCCAGTGAACAAGAACACTGAAGCTTTCTTT. Protein: CASSPPVNKNTEAFF.